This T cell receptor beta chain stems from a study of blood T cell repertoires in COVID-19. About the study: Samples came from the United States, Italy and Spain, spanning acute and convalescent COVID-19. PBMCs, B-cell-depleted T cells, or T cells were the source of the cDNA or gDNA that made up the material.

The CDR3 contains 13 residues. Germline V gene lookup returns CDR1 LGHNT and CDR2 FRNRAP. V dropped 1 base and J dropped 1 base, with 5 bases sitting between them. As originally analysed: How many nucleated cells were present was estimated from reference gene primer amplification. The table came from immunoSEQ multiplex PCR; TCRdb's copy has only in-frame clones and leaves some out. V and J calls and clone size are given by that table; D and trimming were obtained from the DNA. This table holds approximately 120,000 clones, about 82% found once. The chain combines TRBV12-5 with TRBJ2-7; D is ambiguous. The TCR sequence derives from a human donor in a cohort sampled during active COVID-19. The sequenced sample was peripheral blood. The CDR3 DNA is TGTGCTAGTGGTTTGGGGGCGTCCTACGAGCAGTACTTC. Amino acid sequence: CASGLGASYEQYF.